This is a list of T cell receptor beta chains from one sample in a study of prognosis after radiotherapy for stage I lung cancer. Each CDR3 protein gets one entry after TCRdb re-called the multiplex PCR reads with MiXCR. Of about 13,000 distinct CDR3 sequences in the sample, roughly 31% were seen once. The source material was PBMCs, sampled before or after stereotactic body radiation therapy (not recorded which). The receptors were sampled from a donor aged 50 or older with non-small cell lung cancer. The CDR3 runs from the conserved cysteine through the conserved F or W. A D gene is named only where the DNA matches it firmly. Only part of the rows carry a size: once, few, many, or a class if the clone is expanded.

v_call,d_call,j_call,clone_size,cdr3_nt,cdr3_aa
TRBV7-9,TRBD1,TRBJ2-1,many,TGTGCCAGCAGCGTAGACAGGGCTCGAAATGGGCAGTTCTTC,CASSVDRARNGQFF
TRBV11-2,NA,TRBJ2-3,once,TGTGCCAGCAGCCTTCCGGACAGAGCTAGCACAGATACGCAGTATTTT,CASSLPDRASTDTQYF
TRBV12-3/TRBV12-4,NA,TRBJ1-1,many,TGTGCCAGCAGTTTAGGGGTAGGGGGGTGGAACACTGAAGCTTTCTTT,CASSLGVGGWNTEAFF
TRBV6-2/TRBV6-3,NA,TRBJ2-1,medium-sized,TGTGCCAGCAGTGAAGCGCATTGGGAGTGGGGCAATGAGCAGTTCTTC,CASSEAHWEWGNEQFF
TRBV24-1,NA,TRBJ2-3,NA,TGTGCCACCAGTGACCTCTGGACATGGGGCGGAGATACGCAGTATTTT,CATSDLWTWGGDTQYF
TRBV5-6,TRBD1,TRBJ1-1,many,TGTGCCAGCAGCACAACCGGGACAGGGTCTATTGGAGCTTTCTTT,CASSTTGTGSIGAFF
TRBV28,TRBD1,TRBJ1-2,many,TGTGCCAGCAGTTTACTCGGGACAGGGGGTCTGAGTGGCTACACCTTC,CASSLLGTGGLSGYTF
TRBV6-5,NA,TRBJ1-2,NA,TGTGCCAGCAGTTACGGGCCGGGAAGTGCCTATGTCTACACCTTC,CASSYGPGSAYVYTF
TRBV7-6,NA,TRBJ1-2,many,TGTGCCAGCAGCTTAGCAGGGAACTATGGCTACACCTTC,CASSLAGNYGYTF
TRBV7-8,NA,TRBJ1-2,many,TGTGCCAGCAGCCATGACGGACGCTATGGCTACACCTTC,CASSHDGRYGYTF
TRBV24-1,NA,TRBJ2-5,many,TGTGCCACCAGTGATGCCTCCAGGGACCCCGGGGAGACCCAGTACTTC,CATSDASRDPGETQYF
TRBV28,TRBD2,TRBJ2-3,few,TGTGCCAGCACCGTGAATAGCGGGGTAACAGATACGCAGTATTTT,CASTVNSGVTDTQYF
TRBV3-1,NA,TRBJ2-7,medium-sized,TGTGCCAGCAGCCAAGACCCAGGGAACACGTACGAGCAGTACTTC,CASSQDPGNTYEQYF
TRBV6-2/TRBV6-3,NA,TRBJ2-3,many,TGTGCCAGCAGTTGGGGGACAGATACGCAGTATTTT,CASSWGTDTQYF
TRBV5-1,TRBD1,TRBJ1-1,many,TGCGCCAGCAGCCCAAGGACAGGGGGGAACACTGAAGCTTTCTTT,CASSPRTGGNTEAFF
TRBV19,NA,TRBJ2-3,medium-sized,TGTGCCACTAAGGACGGACCAAGCACAGATACGCAGTATTTT,CATKDGPSTDTQYF
TRBV7-8,NA,TRBJ1-5,medium-sized,TGTGCCAGCAGCTTAGCGTACAGTCTCGATCAGCCCCAGCATTTT,CASSLAYSLDQPQHF
TRBV20-1,NA,TRBJ2-1,medium-sized,TGCAGTGCTAGAGAGGGGACCTACAATGAGCAGTTCTTC,CSAREGTYNEQFF
TRBV19,NA,TRBJ1-5,many,TGTGCCAGTAGTATCCGTCGGCAGGGGTATCAGCCCCAGCATTTT,CASSIRRQGYQPQHF
TRBV7-2,NA,TRBJ2-2,NA,TGTGCCAGCAACCAACCGGGGATTGGGGAGCTGTTTTTT,CASNQPGIGELFF
TRBV5-1,TRBD2,TRBJ2-7,many,TGCGCCAGCAGCCTCATAGCGGGAGGCTCCTACGAGCAGTACTTC,CASSLIAGGSYEQYF
TRBV28,TRBD1,TRBJ2-6,NA,TGTGGCAGTAGTTTAACAGGGGAAACTGGGGCCAACGTCCTGACTTTC,CGSSLTGETGANVLTF
TRBV30,NA,TRBJ2-2,many,TGTGCCTGGAGTGTAAAGGGAACCGGGGAGCTGTTTTTT,CAWSVKGTGELFF
TRBV6-4,NA,TRBJ1-5,many,TGTGCCAGCAGGACGAGGCGGAATCAGCCCCAGCATTTT,CASRTRRNQPQHF
TRBV6-1,NA,TRBJ2-7,many,TGTGCCAGCAGTGAAGGTCGACAGCCGACCTACGAGCAGTACTTC,CASSEGRQPTYEQYF
TRBV28,NA,TRBJ1-2,medium-sized,TGTGCCAGCAGCACACCCCACAGGGAAGAGAATGGCTACACCTTC,CASSTPHREENGYTF
TRBV28,NA,TRBJ2-5,once,TGTGCCAGCAGTGCCCCCGGCCGGGACGGTGAGACACAGTACTTC,CASSAPGRDGETQYF
TRBV2,NA,TRBJ2-6,many,TGTGCCAGCAGCCAGCGGCTCTCTGGGGCCAACGTCCTGACTTTC,CASSQRLSGANVLTF
TRBV20-1,NA,TRBJ1-1,NA,TGCAGCGCTGAAGGGTCCACTGAAGCTTTCTTT,CSAEGSTEAFF
TRBV19,TRBD2,TRBJ2-3,many,TGTGCCAGTAGTCGAAAGCGGGAGTTTGATACGCAGTATTTT,CASSRKREFDTQYF
TRBV5-1,TRBD2,TRBJ2-1,many,TGCGCCAGCAGGTTGAGGACTAGCTCCTACAATGAGCAGTTCTTC,CASRLRTSSYNEQFF
TRBV11-2,NA,TRBJ2-7,NA,TGTGCCAGCAGCTTAGGGGGGACCATCCTCTACGAGCAATACTTC,CASSLGGTILYEQYF
TRBV10-3,NA,TRBJ2-3,many,TGTGCCACTCGATCCGGGACTGAAAACACAGATACGCAGTATTTT,CATRSGTENTDTQYF
TRBV5-1,NA,TRBJ2-7,many,TGCGCCAGCAGCTTGGTCGTGTCACCCTACGAGCAGTACTTC,CASSLVVSPYEQYF
TRBV19,NA,TRBJ2-1,many,TGTGCCAGTAGTATAGGAGGGAGGGGGGTTGAGCAGTTCTTC,CASSIGGRGVEQFF
TRBV6-6,TRBD1,TRBJ1-1,NA,TGTGCCAGCAGTGGACAGGGGCGGAACACTGAAGCTTTCTTT,CASSGQGRNTEAFF
TRBV5-1,TRBD1,TRBJ1-2,NA,TGCGCCAGCAGACTCACCGGGACAGGGGGCGGCTATGGCTACACCTTC,CASRLTGTGGGYGYTF
TRBV28,NA,TRBJ2-5,many,TGTGCCAGCAGTTTGTTTAGTGTAAAGACCCAGTACTTC,CASSLFSVKTQYF
TRBV28,NA,TRBJ2-7,many,TGTGCCAGCAGTACACTTACCCGTCCTAGCGTGGTCCCTGACGAGCAGTACTTC,CASSTLTRPSVVPDEQYF
TRBV18,NA,TRBJ1-1,NA,TGTGCCAGCTCACCATCCAGGGAAACTGAAGTCTTCTTT,CASSPSRETEVFF
TRBV11-2,NA,TRBJ1-4,NA,TGTGGCAGAGATACAGGGTTTAGTGAAAAACTGTTTTTT,CGRDTGFSEKLFF
TRBV30,NA,TRBJ2-5,NA,TGTGCCTGTAGTGCGCAAGATACCCAGTACTTC,CACSAQDTQYF
TRBV12-3/TRBV12-4,NA,TRBJ1-1,few,TGTGCCAGCAGTTTGCTGAACACTGAAGCTTTCTTT,CASSLLNTEAFF
TRBV6-4,NA,TRBJ2-3,NA,TGTGCCAGCAGTGTTGACAGGAGCACAGATACGCAGTATTTT,CASSVDRSTDTQYF
TRBV7-9,NA,TRBJ2-1,many,TGTGCCAGCAGCTTAGCGCTAGGCGGTAAAGGATACAATGAGCAGTTCTTC,CASSLALGGKGYNEQFF
TRBV5-1,NA,TRBJ2-1,NA,NA,CASSSVPADSYNEQFF
TRBV2,NA,TRBJ1-3,medium-sized,TGTGCCAGCAGTGTCCAGGGAGGAAACACCATATATTTT,CASSVQGGNTIYF
TRBV28,TRBD1,TRBJ1-6,medium-sized,TGTGCCAGCAGTCCCGAGACAGGGAATAATTCACCCCTCCACTTT,CASSPETGNNSPLHF
TRBV28,NA,TRBJ2-3,many,TGTGCCAGCAGTTTAGCCCGACTAGATACGCAGTATTTT,CASSLARLDTQYF
TRBV27,TRBD2,TRBJ2-3,many,TGTGCCAGCAGTTCGGGACTAGCGGGGTCAGATACGCAGTATTTT,CASSSGLAGSDTQYF
TRBV25-1,TRBD1,TRBJ1-4,many,TGTGCCAGCAGTGAAATAAGACGGGACAGGAAGAATGAAAAACTGTTTTTT,CASSEIRRDRKNEKLFF